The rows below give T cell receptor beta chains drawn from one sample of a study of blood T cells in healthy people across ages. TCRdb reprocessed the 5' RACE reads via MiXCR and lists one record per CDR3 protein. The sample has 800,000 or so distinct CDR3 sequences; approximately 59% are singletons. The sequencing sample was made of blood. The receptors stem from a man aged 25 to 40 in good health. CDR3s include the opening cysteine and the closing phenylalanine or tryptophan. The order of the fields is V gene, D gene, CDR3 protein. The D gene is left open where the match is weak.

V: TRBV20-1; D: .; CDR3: CSARSDSSYNEQFF
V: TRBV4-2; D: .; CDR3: CASSQEQTATDTQYF
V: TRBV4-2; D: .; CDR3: CASSQASGLRGADTQYF
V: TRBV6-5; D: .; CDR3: CASSRSPYEQYF
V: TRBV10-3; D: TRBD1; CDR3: CAISGGQQETQYF
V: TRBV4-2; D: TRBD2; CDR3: CASSQMLGRAGEETQYF
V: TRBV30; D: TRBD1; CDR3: CAWSAGQGYEQYF
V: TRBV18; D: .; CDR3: CASSPSVQGTDTQYF
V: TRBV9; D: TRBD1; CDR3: CASTAGTGLYEQYF
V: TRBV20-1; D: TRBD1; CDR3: CSAEIFPRDRAYEQYF
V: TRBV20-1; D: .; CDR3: CSAKEGYTF
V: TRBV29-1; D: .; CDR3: CSAQLGGYGYTF
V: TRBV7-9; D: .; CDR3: CASSQREMANTEAFF
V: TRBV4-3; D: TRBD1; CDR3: CASSHDRGRNSPLHF
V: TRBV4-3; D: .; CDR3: CASSQEEHYEQYF
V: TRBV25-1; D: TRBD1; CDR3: CASSDNTGGANEKLFF
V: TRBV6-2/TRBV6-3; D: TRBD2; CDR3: CASSYASGTDTLYF
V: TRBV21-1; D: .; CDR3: CASSVPGGTGSDIQYF
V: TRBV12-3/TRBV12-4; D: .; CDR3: CASSIGVNTEAFF
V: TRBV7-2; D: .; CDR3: CASSFTGAYYEQYF